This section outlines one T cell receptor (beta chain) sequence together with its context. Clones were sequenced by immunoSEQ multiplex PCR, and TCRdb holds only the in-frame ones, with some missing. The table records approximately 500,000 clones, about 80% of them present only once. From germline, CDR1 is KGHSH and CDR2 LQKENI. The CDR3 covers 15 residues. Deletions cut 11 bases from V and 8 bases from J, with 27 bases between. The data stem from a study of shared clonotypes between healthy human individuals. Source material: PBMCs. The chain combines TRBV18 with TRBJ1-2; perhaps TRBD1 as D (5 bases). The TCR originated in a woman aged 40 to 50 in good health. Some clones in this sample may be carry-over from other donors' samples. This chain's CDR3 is CAGQERDSRERGYTF. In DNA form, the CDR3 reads TGTGCCGGTCAGGAGCGGGACTCTCGCGAGAGAGGCTACACCTTC.